This T cell receptor (beta chain) was identified during a study of OX40 agonist ivuxolimab in advanced cancers. For the study at large: Dose-escalation patients had hepatocellular carcinoma, melanoma, renal cell or head and neck cancer. Study observations and caveats: Compared with CD4+, CD8+ T cells on average had more expanded clones.

CDR1 MNHNY and CDR2 SVGAGI come from the germline V gene (reference sequence). V lost 6 bases to trimming and J lost 6 bases; unmatched junction nucleotides: 7. CDR3 size: 14 residues. This table comes from immunoSEQ multiplex PCR, and its TCRdb copy is limited to in-frame clones, with some not included. This sample has 69,000 or so clones, with roughly 85% found just once. With regard to this clone: Its antigen is not identified.

The sample consisted of CD4+ or CD8+ T cells sorted from blood, taken in a trial of the OX40 agonist ivuxolimab. The chain uses TRBV6-6 and TRBJ1-4, with 7 bases aligning to TRBD1. The sequence was obtained from an adult with an advanced solid tumor such as melanoma, head and neck, liver or kidney cancer. The CDR3 DNA reads TGTGCCAGCAGGCAGACAGGGTCCCATGAAAAACTGTTTTTT. This sequence encodes CASRQTGSHEKLFF.